The 27 T cell receptor beta chains below all came from one sample that was sequenced in a study of molecular identifiers for immune sequencing clone quantification. TCRdb recomputed calls from the PCR reads with MiXCR, one row per CDR3 protein. The data hold roughly 24,000 distinct CDR3 sequences, with 17% observed a single time. The source material was naive CD8+ T cells from blood, with Jurkat cell RNA spiked in. Subset specified: FACS-sorted CD8+CD4-CCR7+CD45RA+ naive T cells. These receptors were taken from a human donor in good health. Some libraries in this study had Jurkat cell RNA spiked in.

This clonotype came up many times. The V and J genes are TRBV5-4 and TRBJ2-5; TRBD2 agrees at 11 bases. Losses at the gene ends were 6 bases for V and 5 bases for J; bases not matched to a gene: 12. Per the germline V gene, CDR1 is SGHNT and CDR2 is YYREEE (reference sequence). The CDR3 covers 16 residues. The CDR3 here is CASNPGVAGGLETQYF. The CDR3 DNA is TGTGCCAGCAACCCCGGGGTAGCGGGAGGGCTTGAGACCCAGTACTTC.

This clonotype was seen many times. The chain combines TRBV10-3 with TRBJ2-1; TRBD2 matches at 9 bases. Trimming at V came to 0 bases and at J to 8 bases, leaving 8 bases not matched to a gene. The V gene's germline CDR1 is ENHRY and CDR2 SYGVKD. This CDR3 has 16 residues. In DNA form, the CDR3 reads TGTGCCATCAGTGAGTCAGCAGCGGGAGGTCTTTATGAGCAGTTCTTC. This gives the protein CAISESAAGGLYEQFF.

Many counts were recorded for this clonotype. The chain couples TRBV6-2 or TRBV6-3 to TRBJ1-5; 11 bases agree with TRBD1. The CDR3 is made up of 17 amino acids. Germline assignment: CDR1 MNHEY and CDR2 SVGEGT. Unmatched junction bases numbered 10, after V lost 4 bases and J lost 5 bases. The CDR3 DNA is TGTGCCAGCAGTTCATACACCGGACAGGGGGCCTATCAGCCCCAGCATTTT. It is translated as CASSSYTGQGAYQPQHF.

The chain couples TRBV9 to TRBJ2-3, with TRBD2 identical over 10 bases. The CDR3 consists of 16 residues. Per germline, CDR1 SGDLS and CDR2 YYNGEE. V was clipped by 5 bases and J by 6 bases; unmatched bases: 12. CDR3 protein: CASSESGGGISDTQYF. CDR3 sequence (DNA): TGTGCCAGCAGTGAAAGCGGGGGGGGCATATCTGATACGCAGTATTTT.

Concerning this clonotype: This clone may be a read error of a much larger clone one base away. The rearrangement links TRBV29-1 to TRBJ2-1, with 10 bases that match TRBD2. With 4 bases clipped from V and 2 bases from J, the junction kept 2 bases outside the gene matches. CDR1 is SQVTM and CDR2 is ANQGSEA in the germline V gene. The CDR3 has 14 amino acids. The DNA of the CDR3 is TGCAGCGTTGCAGCGGGAGGGACCTACAATGAGCAGTTCTTC. Translated: CSVAAGGTYNEQFF.

This clonotype was seen at least ten times. This rearrangement joins TRBV19 to TRBJ2-1, with 11 bases aligning to TRBD2. Germline CDR1 and CDR2: LNHDA and SQIVND (reference sequence). Trimming at V came to 4 bases and at J to 4 bases, leaving 6 bases not matched to a gene. The CDR3 totals 16 residues. The CDR3 is CASSTSLAGVYNEQFF. The CDR3, as DNA: TGTGCCAGTAGTACCTCACTAGCGGGAGTTTACAATGAGCAGTTCTTC.

This clonotype showed up many times. The V gene is TRBV20-1, the J gene TRBJ2-1; TRBD2 matches 12 bases. This CDR3 comprises 14 residues. Germline V gene data show CDR1 as DFQATT and CDR2 as SNEGSKA (reference sequence). The junction had 3 bases not matched to a gene; V was cut back by 3 bases and J by 6 bases. The CDR3 region is CSASPSGGANEQFF. CDR3 sequence (DNA): TGCAGTGCTAGCCCTAGCGGGGGGGCCAATGAGCAGTTCTTC.

This clonotype showed up many times. The chain is built from TRBV4-3 and TRBJ2-2; TRBD1 matches at 8 bases. This CDR3 has 15 residues. CDR1 is LGHNA, CDR2 YSLEER, per germline. V shed 6 bases and J 6 bases; nucleotides not matched to a gene: 9. CDR3 loop: CASRDGTGGSGELFF. The CDR3 DNA is TGCGCCAGCAGAGACGGGACAGGAGGCTCCGGGGAGCTGTTTTTT.

V and J are TRBV20-1 and TRBJ2-7; 10 bases are a match to TRBD2. The germline V gene has CDR1 DFQATT and CDR2 SNEGSKA (reference sequence). The CDR3 consists of 13 residues. The trim removed 7 bases at V and 5 bases at J, leaving 8 bases unmatched. The CDR3 nucleotides read TGCAGTGACAAAAGACTAGCGGGCGACGAGCAGTACTTC. Amino acid sequence: CSDKRLAGDEQYF.

This clonotype was seen many times. The chain joins TRBV28 to TRBJ2-1, with 9 bases identical to TRBD2. After removal of 3 bases from V and 7 bases from J, the junction contained 7 bases not matched to a gene. The CDR3 is made up of 15 amino acids. Germline lookup yields CDR1 MDHEN and CDR2 SYDVKM. The CDR3 loop is CASSFPLAGYNEQFF. CDR3 coding DNA: TGTGCCAGCAGTTTTCCCCTAGCGGGATATAATGAGCAGTTCTTC.

Regarding this clonotype: Just one base apart from a much larger clone, this may be a read error. The J gene is TRBJ1-1, the V gene TRBV6-2 or TRBV6-3; D possibly corresponds to TRBD1 (5 bases). Germline V gives CDR1 MNHEY, CDR2 SVGEGT. The CDR3 runs 17 residues. The CDR3 coding sequence is TGTGCCAGCAGTTACTCGATCCCCTCCCCAGGGAACGCTGAAGCTTTCTTT. Translating it yields CASSYSIPSPGNAEAFF.

The sample holds many counts of this clonotype. V and J are TRBV5-6 and TRBJ1-1; 8 bases line up with TRBD1. This CDR3 region has 14 residues. Losses at the gene ends were 4 bases for V and 1 base for J; bases not matched to a gene: 3. Germline V CDR1 and CDR2: SGHDT, YYEEEE. CDR3 bases: TGTGCCAGCAGCGGCGGACAGGGGAACACTGAAGCTTTCTTT. Translating it yields CASSGGQGNTEAFF.

This clonotype showed up many times. The V call is TRBV11-2, the J call TRBJ2-1; tentative D call: TRBD2 (6 bases). From germline, CDR1 is SGHAT and CDR2 FQNNGV. V was trimmed by 2 bases and J by 9 bases, leaving 14 bases between them. The CDR3 runs to 14 residues. CDR3 sequence (DNA): TGTGCCAGCAGCTTATGGGGGGAGTACGGTGAGCAGTTCTTC. Translated, it gives CASSLWGEYGEQFF.

In its sample, this clonotype was seen many times. This chain joins TRBV29-1 and TRBJ1-1; possible D gene TRBD1, 5 bases. CDR3 size: 14 residues. Trimming removed 2 bases at V and 10 bases at J, with 20 bases between. Germline values: CDR1 SQVTM, CDR2 ANQGSEA. CDR3 in amino acids: CSVELVDTKSGAFF. The CDR3 nucleotides are TGCAGCGTTGAACTCGTGGACACCAAAAGTGGAGCTTTCTTT.

This clonotype was observed many times. The V call is TRBV5-6, the J call TRBJ2-1, with 9 bases identical to TRBD1. The J segment lost 6 bases and the V segment lost 3 bases, leaving 1 base of the junction unmatched. The CDR3 runs to 13 residues. Looked up from germline, CDR1 is SGHDT and CDR2 is YYEEEE. The CDR3 nucleotides read TGTGCCAGCAGCTGGACAGGGGTCAATGAGCAGTTCTTC. This encodes CASSWTGVNEQFF.

This clonotype was detected only once. This may be a read error: a much more frequent sequence differs by one nucleotide. The rearrangement uses TRBV28 and TRBJ2-5; TRBD1 matches 7 bases. Germline assignment: CDR1 MDHEN and CDR2 SYDVKM. The CDR3 contains 12 residues. In DNA, the CDR3 is TGTGCCAGCAGCCGGGACAGAGAGGCCCAGTACTTC. Its translation is CASSRDREAQYF. The full variable domain, rest sourced from reference TRBV28 and TRBJ2-5, is DVKVTQSSRYLVKRTGEKVFLECVQDMDHENMFWYRQDPGLGLRLIYFSYDVKMKEKGDIPEGYSVSREKKERFSLILESASTNQTSMYLCASSRDREAQYFGPGTRLLVL.

In this sample, this clonotype turned up many times. The chain carries TRBV7-6 and TRBJ2-3; the match to TRBD1 covers 9 bases. This CDR3 has 15 residues. Germline trimming cut 5 bases from V and 4 bases from J; bases unmatched to any gene: 7. The germline V gene encodes CDR1 SGHVS and CDR2 FNYEAQ. CDR3 coding DNA: TGTGCCAGCAGCCCCCGGGACAGGGCCCCAGATACGCAGTATTTT. Its protein product is CASSPRDRAPDTQYF.

This clonotype occurred many times. CDR3 region: CSALSGTSTHQHF. CDR3 coding DNA: TGCAGCGCGTTGAGTGGGACATCCACACACCAGCATTTT. The chain couples TRBV29-1 to TRBJ1-5; possible D gene TRBD1, 6 bases. Germline assignment: CDR1 SQVTM and CDR2 ANQGSEA. The CDR3 consists of 13 residues. V was clipped by 7 bases and J by 12 bases, with 22 bases between them. The full variable domain, its missing parts supplied by reference TRBV29-1 and TRBJ1-5, is SAVISQKPSRDICQRGTSLTIQCQVDSQVTMMFWYRQQPGQSLTLIATANQGSEATYESGFVIDKFPISRPNLTFSTLTVSNMSPEDSSIYLCSALSGTSTHQHFGDGTRLSIL.

This clonotype was counted many times. The chain carries TRBV7-3 and TRBJ2-1; 8 bases agree with TRBD2. Germline V gene sequence: CDR1 SGHTA, CDR2 FQGTGA. The CDR3 contains 15 residues. J gave up 6 bases and V 0 bases, and 4 bases lay outside the gene matches. The CDR3 protein is CASSLTLAAANEQFF. The CDR3 nucleotides are TGTGCCAGCAGCTTAACACTAGCGGCCGCCAATGAGCAGTTCTTC. Together with reference TRBV7-3 and TRBJ2-1, the CDR3 gives the full variable domain: GAGVSQTPSNKVTEKGKYVELRCDPISGHTALYWYRQSLGQGPEFLIYFQGTGAADDSGLPNDRFFAVRPEGSVSTLKIQRTERGDSAVYLCASSLTLAAANEQFFGPGTRLTVL.

This clonotype was observed a handful of times. This may be a read error: a much more frequent sequence differs by one nucleotide. This rearrangement joins TRBV4-3 to TRBJ2-1; D is unclear. The ends were cut back, 1 base at V and 2 bases at J, with 15 bases in the middle. Germline CDR1 and CDR2: LGHNA and YSLEER. The CDR3 loop spans 17 amino acids. CDR3 in DNA: TGCGCCAGCAGCCAAGCCCATACCGGAAGCCCCTACAATGAGCAGTTCTTC. Protein: CASSQAHTGSPYNEQFF.

At least ten counts were recorded for this clonotype. V gene TRBV12-3 or TRBV12-4 combines with J gene TRBJ1-2; 7 nucleotides agree with TRBD1. The length of the CDR3 is 13 residues. Trimming at V came to 6 bases and at J to 3 bases, leaving 4 bases not matched to a gene. CDR3 nucleotides: TGTGCCAGCAGCACAGGGGTCGACTATGGCTACACCTTC. Translation: CASSTGVDYGYTF.

This clonotype was detected many times. The rearrangement uses TRBV4-3 and TRBJ1-1; D gene unclear. Trimming took off 0 bases at V and 5 bases at J, with 13 bases between the two ends. This CDR3 contains 15 residues. Germline V CDR1 and CDR2: LGHNA, YSLEER. The CDR3 spells CASSQDPQARTEAFF. The CDR3 coding sequence is TGCGCCAGCAGCCAAGATCCGCAGGCGAGAACTGAAGCTTTCTTT.

This clonotype was counted ten times or more. The rearrangement uses TRBV19 and TRBJ1-5; 9 bases agree with TRBD1. V was clipped by 8 bases and J by 7 bases; unmatched bases: 6. The CDR3 totals 13 residues. Germline CDR1 LNHDA, CDR2 SQIVND (reference sequence). CDR3 residues: CASEDRGGQPQHF. The CDR3 DNA reads TGTGCCAGTGAGGACAGGGGAGGGCAGCCCCAGCATTTT.

This clonotype was observed many times. The J gene is TRBJ1-5, the V gene TRBV9; 8 bases map to TRBD1. CDR1 is SGDLS, CDR2 YYNGEE, per germline. The length of the CDR3 is 16 residues. After removal of 0 bases from V and 5 bases from J, the junction contained 7 bases not matched to a gene. The CDR3 DNA reads TGTGCCAGCAGCGTAGGCACAGGGGGAGATTATCAGCCCCAGCATTTT. Protein: CASSVGTGGDYQPQHF.

The CDR3 bases are TGTGCCTCCAATTATTTCCGGGAGTCCTCAGATACGCAGTATTTT. Protein product: CASNYFRESSDTQYF. The chain has TRBV7-2 and TRBJ2-3; D may be TRBD2 (6 bases). Deletions cut 11 bases from V and 4 bases from J, with 22 bases between. The CDR3 consists of 15 residues. Germline V lookup: CDR1 SGHTA, CDR2 FQGNSA.

This clonotype was detected many times. The V gene is TRBV2, the J gene TRBJ2-7, with 7 nucleotides matching TRBD1. The germline V gene encodes CDR1 SNHLY and CDR2 FYNNEI. The V segment lost 6 bases and the J segment 2 bases; nucleotides outside the gene matches: 4. The CDR3 has 13 residues. In DNA form, the CDR3 reads TGTGCCAGCAGCAAGACAGGGCCCTACGAGCAGTACTTC. It yields the protein CASSKTGPYEQYF.

This clonotype is medium-sized by share. The chain employs TRBV7-9 and TRBJ2-3; D unresolved. The CDR3 contains 12 residues. V was cut by 2 bases and J by 4 bases, with 4 bases left in between. From germline, CDR1 is SEHNR and CDR2 FQNEAQ (reference sequence). The CDR3 DNA reads as TGTGCCAGCAGCTTATTCTCAGATACGCAGTATTTT. Its translation: CASSLFSDTQYF.